This paragraph reports one T cell receptor (beta chain). What it binds is unknown. Sequencing involved patients with CD8+CD57+ cell expansion previously shown by flow cytometry. Germline V CDR1 and CDR2: LNHNV, YYDKDF (reference sequence). The V end was cut by 0 bases, the J end by 7 bases, with 13 bases between. CDR3 size: 15 residues. The data stem from a study of CD8+CD57+ T cells in acquired aplastic anemia. On the study more broadly: Sorted cells (CD4+ and CD8+) yielded DNA amounts that averaged approximately 2.9 ug. General study findings and limits: CD8+ Simpson's diversity showed no significant patient-control difference.

Profiles of TCR beta VDJ and CDR3 were generated from a genomic DNA template. TCRdb passed the reads through MiXCR, listing each CDR3 protein once. The sample holds under 200,000 distinct CDR3 sequences, around half seen once. The receptor's source is a human donor with aplastic anemia. The sequencing sample was made of sorted CD4+, CD8+, or CD8+CD57+ T cells (not recorded which) from PBMCs. This rearrangement joins TRBV15 to TRBJ1-5; D uncertain. CDR3 bases: TGTGCCACCAGCAGAGAAAGGGCAGGTCGGCAGCCCCAGCATTTT. Its protein product is CATSRERAGRQPQHF.